A single sample gave rise to the 27 T cell receptor beta chains below, sequenced in a study of blood T cell repertoires in COVID-19. Using immunoSEQ multiplex PCR, the repertoire was profiled, and TCRdb retains in-frame clones only, with some absent. Seen here are about 410,000 clones, roughly 88% observed once, and the top ten hold roughly 1.4%. Material: peripheral blood. The receptors derive from a woman aged 30 to 39 with active or convalescent COVID-19.

This clone was observed a single time. This chain connects TRBV3-1 (or the pseudogene TRBV3-2) to TRBJ1-1; D may be TRBD1 (5 bases). Germline V CDR1 and CDR2: LGHDT, YNNKEL (reference sequence). The CDR3 extends over 13 amino acids. Trimming took 3 bases from V and 11 from J, leaving 16 bases between them. CDR3 region: CASSQSTGAKAFF. The DNA for the CDR3 is TGTGCCAGCAGCCAGAGTACTGGGGCGAAGGCTTTCTTT.

This clone was seen a few times. The V call is TRBV19, the J call TRBJ1-2, with TRBD1 identical over 7 bases. The CDR3 length is 14 residues. In germline, CDR1 is LNHDA, CDR2 SQIVND (reference sequence). Unmatched junction bases numbered 7, after V lost 6 bases and J lost 3 bases. The CDR3 DNA sequence: TGTGCCAGTAGACAGATTGGGACAGACTATGGCTACACCTTC. It encodes CASRQIGTDYGYTF.

This sequence joins TRBV5-8 and TRBJ2-6; D might be TRBD2 (6 bases). The V end lost 5 bases, the J end lost 0 bases, and 12 bases lay between the germline ends. There are 16 residues in the CDR3. CDR1 and CDR2 from the germline V gene are SGHTS and YDEGEE. This CDR3 is CASSYYGGSGANVLTF. The CDR3 DNA sequence: TGTGCCAGCAGTTATTACGGGGGCTCTGGGGCCAACGTCCTGACTTTC.

The rearrangement uses TRBV5-6 and TRBJ1-6; no definite D call. The CDR3 runs to 14 residues. Germline lookup yields CDR1 SGHDT and CDR2 YYEEEE. With 4 bases removed from V and 10 bases from J, the gap between germline ends came to 15 bases. This CDR3 is CASSLRVGESPLHF. CDR3 in DNA: TGTGCCAGCAGCCTCCGGGTCGGGGAGTCACCCCTCCACTTT. The whole variable domain, remainder taken from reference TRBV5-6 and TRBJ1-6, is DAGVTQSPTHLIKTRGQQVTLRCSPKSGHDTVSWYQQALGQGPQFIFQYYEEEERQRGNFPDRFSGHQFPNYSSELNVNALLLGDSALYLCASSLRVGESPLHFGNGTRLTVT.

This clone was counted a few times. The chain carries TRBV6-6 and TRBJ2-3; TRBD2 agrees at 12 bases. CDR1 is MNHNY and CDR2 is SVGAGI in the germline V gene (reference sequence). This CDR3 spans 17 amino acids. V gave up 5 bases and J gave up 2 bases; unmatched junction bases: 8. CDR3 coding DNA: TGTGCCAGCAGTCGAACACTAGCGGGAGGAATCACAGATACGCAGTATTTT. This gives the protein CASSRTLAGGITDTQYF.

Concerning this clone: Different DNA sequences within this sample yield the same CDR3. The chain employs TRBV11-2 and TRBJ2-7, with unresolved D. The CDR3 length is 11 residues. V gave up 4 bases and J gave up 2 bases, with 3 bases separating them. In germline, CDR1 is SGHAT, CDR2 FQNNGV. The CDR3 spells CASSSTYEQYF. Here the CDR3 DNA reads TGTGCCAGCAGCTCCACCTACGAGCAGTACTTC.

This chain links TRBV11-2 with TRBJ2-5; a weak D match, TRBD1 (5 bases). This CDR3 has 15 amino acids. Germline V lookup: CDR1 SGHAT, CDR2 FQNNGV. Trimming pared 8 bases from V and 4 bases from J, leaving 20 bases between. The CDR3 here is CASSTPQGVLETQYF. The CDR3 DNA follows: TGTGCCAGCTCGACCCCGCAAGGGGTATTAGAGACCCAGTACTTC.

This chain links TRBV4-1 with TRBJ1-1, with D possibly matching TRBD1 (6 bases). Germline-derived CDR1 and CDR2 are MGHRA and YSYEKL. Trimming shortened V by 0 bases and J by 1 base, and 9 bases separated the two germline ends. There are 15 residues in the CDR3. Written as DNA, the CDR3 is TGCGCCAGCAGCCAAGAACCACAGGGGAACACTGAAGCTTTCTTT. Translation gives CASSQEPQGNTEAFF.

The chain combines TRBV12-3 or TRBV12-4 with TRBJ2-2; D ambiguous. The germline V and J ends were trimmed by 11 bases and 4 bases, with 5 bases remaining between them. This CDR3 contains 10 residues. The CDR3 is CAAGTGELFF. The DNA for the CDR3 is TGTGCCGCCGGCACCGGGGAGCTGTTTTTT.

The rearrangement joins TRBV5-1 to TRBJ1-2; 7 nucleotides match TRBD1. Trimming at V came to 1 base and at J to 8 bases, leaving 8 bases not matched to a gene. This CDR3 is 14 amino acids long. Germline V lookup: CDR1 SGHRS, CDR2 YFSETQ. In DNA, the CDR3 is TGCGCCAGCAGCTTGCAGGGACAGCAGGACGGCTACACCTTC. The encoded protein is CASSLQGQQDGYTF.

The chain joins TRBV5-1 to TRBJ1-2; D uncertain. This CDR3 has 14 amino acids. Trimming removed 0 bases from V and 8 bases from J, with 14 bases in between. CDR1 is SGHRS and CDR2 is YFSETQ in the germline V gene. The CDR3 DNA is TGCGCCAGCAGCTTGGGATCCGGGGATGGAGGCTACACCTTC. Protein: CASSLGSGDGGYTF.

The genes are TRBV6-2 or TRBV6-3 and TRBJ2-7, with 9 bases identical to TRBD2. Germline assignment: CDR1 MNHEY and CDR2 SVGEGT. Trimming removed 5 bases from V and 4 bases from J; junction bases left unmatched: 6. The CDR3 totals 14 residues. Here the CDR3 reads CASSIAGASYEQYF. CDR3 in DNA: TGTGCCAGCAGTATAGCGGGAGCGTCGTACGAGCAGTACTTC.

The chain is built from TRBV19 and TRBJ1-1; 9 bases are shared with TRBD1. V lost 5 bases, J lost 4 bases, and 5 bases stayed unmatched. Germline assignment: CDR1 LNHDA and CDR2 SQIVND (reference sequence). This CDR3 contains 14 residues. CDR3 DNA sequence: TGTGCCAGTAGTCCCTACAGGGGGCCCACTGAAGCTTTCTTT. Translated, it gives CASSPYRGPTEAFF. Filled out from reference TRBV19 and TRBJ1-1, the complete variable domain reads DGGITQSPKYLFRKEGQNVTLSCEQNLNHDAMYWYRQDPGQGLRLIYYSQIVNDFQKGDIAEGYSVSREKKESFPLTVTSAQKNPTAFYLCASSPYRGPTEAFFGQGTRLTVV.

The V call is TRBV18, the J call TRBJ2-5; D is possibly TRBD2 (6 bases). The CDR3 extends over 16 amino acids. The V gene lost 3 bases and the J gene lost 4 bases, with 18 bases spanning the gap. CDR1 is KGHSH and CDR2 is LQKENI in the germline V gene. CDR3: CASSPLLAIRGETQYF. CDR3 nucleotides: TGTGCCAGCTCACCCTTACTAGCCATTAGGGGAGAGACCCAGTACTTC.

The gene calls are TRBV2 and TRBJ2-3; D ambiguous. The V end lost 6 bases, the J end lost 3 bases, and 10 bases lay between the germline ends. The V gene's germline CDR1 is SNHLY and CDR2 FYNNEI. The CDR3 covers 13 residues. The DNA for the CDR3 is TGTGCCAGCAGCAGGCTGGAAACAGATACGCAGTATTTT. Translated, it gives CASSRLETDTQYF.

The chain combines TRBV29-1 with TRBJ1-1; tentatively, D is TRBD1 (6 bases). V lost 6 bases and J lost 7, with 15 bases in between. This CDR3 region has 12 residues. CDR1 is SQVTM, CDR2 ANQGSEA, per germline. The CDR3 sequence is CSVLGGPLEAFF. CDR3 bases: TGCAGCGTGCTAGGGGGACCTCTTGAAGCTTTCTTT.

V gene TRBV7-9 combines with J gene TRBJ2-7; weak D call: TRBD1 (5 bases). The germline V gene has CDR1 SEHNR and CDR2 FQNEAQ (reference sequence). The CDR3 has 13 amino acids. V gave up 3 bases and J gave up 0 bases, with 6 bases separating them. In DNA, the CDR3 is TGTGCCAGCAGCTTCAGGGCCTCCTACGAGCAGTACTTC. Residues: CASSFRASYEQYF. Complete variable domain (other parts from reference TRBV7-9 and TRBJ2-7): DTGVSQNPRHKITKRGQNVTFRCDPISEHNRLYWYRQTLGQGPEFLTYFQNEAQLEKSRLLSDRFSAERPKGSFSTLEIQRTEQGDSAMYLCASSFRASYEQYFGPGTRLTVT.

V is TRBV6-5 and J is TRBJ2-7; 10 bases are shared with TRBD1. Germline trimming cut 2 bases from V and 4 bases from J; bases unmatched to any gene: 5. Germline-derived CDR1 and CDR2 are MNHEY and SVGAGI. The CDR3 loop spans 15 amino acids. CDR3 coding DNA: TGTGCCAGCAGTTACCAGCCGGACAGGGGGTACGAGCAGTACTTC. It yields the protein CASSYQPDRGYEQYF.

The chain is built from TRBV19 and TRBJ1-5; possibly TRBD1 for D (5 bases). The CDR3 covers 17 residues. The germline CDR1 and CDR2 sequences are LNHDA and SQIVND (reference sequence). V was trimmed by 5 bases and J by 0 bases, leaving 17 bases between them. CDR3 coding DNA: TGTGCCAGTAGTCCCAGCCAGGGCCGTTATAGCAATCAGCCCCAGCATTTT. Protein product: CASSPSQGRYSNQPQHF.

The chain joins TRBV7-6 to TRBJ2-7, with TRBD2 as a possible D gene (6 bases). V shed 8 bases and J shed 0 bases, with 14 bases lying between them. Germline loops: CDR1 SGHVS, CDR2 FNYEAQ. The CDR3 contains 14 residues. The DNA for the CDR3 is TGTGCCAGCCAGGCCCCTAGCGTCTCCTACGAGCAGTACTTC. As protein: CASQAPSVSYEQYF. Complete variable domain (other parts from reference TRBV7-6 and TRBJ2-7): GAGVSQSPRYKVTKRGQDVALRCDPISGHVSLYWYRQALGQGPEFLTYFNYEAQQDKSGLPNDRFSAERPEGSISTLTIQRTEQRDSAMYRCASQAPSVSYEQYFGPGTRLTVT.

In DNA form, the CDR3 reads TGCAGCGTTCTTCGGGGGAATGGGGGACTCGAAAAACTGTTTTTT. It codes for CSVLRGNGGLEKLFF. J is TRBJ1-4 and V is TRBV29-1; tentatively, D is TRBD1 (5 bases). Germline CDR1 is SQVTM and CDR2 is ANQGSEA. The ends were cut back, 5 bases at V and 8 bases at J, with 21 bases in the middle. The CDR3 covers 15 residues.

In DNA, the CDR3 is TGTGCCACCAGTGAACGGGGGAGCACAGATACGCAGTATTTT. Its translation is CATSERGSTDTQYF. The rearrangement joins TRBV24-1 to TRBJ2-3, with D tentatively TRBD2 (6 bases). Germline V gives CDR1 KGHDR, CDR2 SFDVKD. The length of the CDR3 is 14 residues. The ends were cut back, 4 bases at V and 0 bases at J, with 7 bases in the middle.

This clone was picked up one time. The V and J genes are TRBV5-1 and TRBJ2-7; D gene unclear. Germline CDR1 is SGHRS and CDR2 is YFSETQ. This CDR3 spans 13 amino acids. Trimming took 5 bases from V and 2 from J, leaving 11 bases between them. This CDR3 reads CASSSPSTYEQYF. CDR3 DNA: TGCGCCAGCAGTTCACCGAGCACCTACGAGCAGTACTTC.

The chain employs TRBV5-6 and TRBJ1-3; 7 positions match TRBD1. The V segment lost 3 bases and the J segment 4 bases; nucleotides outside the gene matches: 10. The CDR3 consists of 16 residues. Germline CDR1 is SGHDT and CDR2 is YYEEEE. The CDR3 DNA is TGTGCCAGCAGCTCACGCCGGGACAGAGGAGGAAACACCATATATTTT. Protein product: CASSSRRDRGGNTIYF.

The CDR3 sequence is CASVGTSGGATYNEQFF. The CDR3 DNA sequence: TGTGCCAGTGTCGGGACTAGCGGGGGGGCGACCTACAATGAGCAGTTCTTC. The chain uses TRBV19 and TRBJ2-1, with TRBD2 matching 16 bases. The CDR3 is 17 amino acids. Germline loops: CDR1 LNHDA, CDR2 SQIVND (reference sequence). Germline trimming cut 8 bases from V and 2 bases from J; bases unmatched to any gene: 6.

This clone was counted a few times. The V call is TRBV2, the J call TRBJ1-2; 9 bases line up with TRBD1. The CDR3 extends over 13 amino acids. The ends lost 6 bases at V and 6 bases at J; junction bases unmatched: 5. CDR1 is SNHLY, CDR2 FYNNEI, per germline. CDR3 nucleotide sequence: TGTGCCAGCAGGCCTACAGGGGGCGATGGCTACACCTTC. Translation gives CASRPTGGDGYTF.

The chain uses TRBV19 and TRBJ1-3; TRBD1 agrees at 7 bases. V dropped 3 bases and J dropped 3; count of bases not matched to a gene: 5. This CDR3 is built from 15 residues. CDR1 LNHDA and CDR2 SQIVND come from the germline V gene (reference sequence). The CDR3 loop reads CASSIQGVLGNTIYF. The CDR3, as DNA: TGTGCCAGTAGTATCCAGGGGGTACTTGGAAACACCATATATTTT.